The 26 T cell receptor beta chains in this list originate from one sample, sequenced in a study of T cells after yellow fever vaccination. One entry per CDR3 protein, called by TCRdb with MiXCR from the 5' RACE reads. Here the sample spans some 150,000 distinct CDR3 sequences, 11% being singletons. This specimen was CD8+ T cells sorted from PBMCs, taken 15 days after the yellow fever booster vaccination. Every receptor here comes from a young man who received the YFV17D yellow fever vaccine.

This clonotype has a handful of counts. This sequence joins TRBV29-1 and TRBJ2-2, with 10 bases aligning to TRBD2. CDR3 size: 18 residues. V lost 6 bases to trimming and J lost 1 base; unmatched junction nucleotides: 14. Per the germline V gene, CDR1 is SQVTM and CDR2 is ANQGSEA. The CDR3 protein is CSVQYGLAGGRNTGELFF. In DNA, the CDR3 is TGCAGCGTCCAATACGGTTTAGCGGGGGGCAGGAACACCGGGGAGCTGTTTTTT.

This clonotype was seen more than once but under ten times. The chain uses TRBV12-3 or TRBV12-4 and TRBJ1-2, with a weak D call TRBD1 (5 bases). The V and J ends lost 3 bases and 6 bases respectively, with 14 bases between them. The CDR3 length is 14 residues. Written as DNA, the CDR3 is TGTGCCAGCAGTTTTATTGGAGGGGAGGATGGCTACACCTTC. Translation: CASSFIGGEDGYTF.

This clonotype was counted many times. The chain combines TRBV4-3 with TRBJ2-1; no firm D call. This CDR3 region has 16 residues. Germline-derived CDR1 and CDR2 are LGHNA and YSLEER. V was pared by 1 base and J by 4 bases, with 14 bases between. The CDR3 nucleotides read TGCGCCAGCAGCCAAGCTGGTCCGCCAGGATACAATGAGCAGTTCTTC. Encoded protein: CASSQAGPPGYNEQFF.

This clonotype occurred once. The rearrangement uses TRBV3-1 and TRBJ2-5, with 8 bases fitting TRBD2. Trimming took 4 bases from V and 0 from J; bases not matched to a gene: 7. Germline CDR1 LGHDT, CDR2 YNNKEL (reference sequence). This CDR3 has 16 residues. The CDR3 DNA reads as TGTGCCAGCAGCCCGACGGGAGGGGAGGACCAAGAGACCCAGTACTTC. Translation: CASSPTGGEDQETQYF.

This chain connects TRBV5-6 to TRBJ2-4; the D is unclear. The CDR3 runs to 13 residues. Germline CDR1 reads SGHDT; CDR2 reads YYEEEE. V was pared by 1 base and J by 3 bases, with 5 bases between. The CDR3 sequence is CASSLLRKNIQYF. The CDR3 DNA reads as TGTGCCAGCAGCTTGTTGCGCAAAAACATTCAGTACTTC.

This clonotype was seen only a few times. V and J are TRBV7-6 and TRBJ2-2, with TRBD2 as a possible D gene (5 bases). Per the germline V gene, CDR1 is SGHVS and CDR2 is FNYEAQ. The V end was cut by 1 base, the J end by 7 bases, with 13 bases between. CDR3 length: 15 amino acids. The CDR3 region is CASSLVLERVGELFF. DNA for the CDR3: TGTGCCAGCAGCTTAGTCTTAGAGAGGGTCGGGGAGCTGTTTTTT.

The V call is TRBV28, the J call TRBJ2-7; a possible D gene is TRBD1 (6 bases). CDR3 length: 13 residues. Germline values: CDR1 MDHEN, CDR2 SYDVKM. V was cut by 6 bases and J by 3 bases, with 12 bases left in between. The CDR3 here is CASRQGLHYEQYV. CDR3 DNA: TGTGCCAGCAGACAGGGTTTGCACTACGAGCAGTACGTC.

This clonotype was detected only a few times. The chain has TRBV4-1 and TRBJ2-3; TRBD2 is a possible D gene (5 bases). The CDR3 consists of 16 residues. CDR1 is MGHRA, CDR2 YSYEKL, per germline. V lost 1 base and J lost 6, with 17 bases in between. The CDR3 coding sequence is TGCGCCAGCAGCCAAGTTTTTAGCGCTCGAGGTGATACGCAGTATTTT. Protein sequence: CASSQVFSARGDTQYF.

This clonotype appeared a few times. CDR3 DNA sequence: TGCGCCAGCAGCTTGACCGGGAGGGAAGGGGCCTACGAGCAGTACTTC. Encoded protein: CASSLTGREGAYEQYF. The rearrangement joins TRBV5-1 to TRBJ2-7; 8 bases line up with TRBD2. This CDR3 spans 16 amino acids. Trimming at V came to 1 base and at J to 2 bases, leaving 8 bases not matched to a gene. Germline V gene data show CDR1 as SGHRS and CDR2 as YFSETQ.

This clonotype was found a few times. This rearrangement joins TRBV7-9 to TRBJ1-3; D is unresolved. Germline V CDR1 and CDR2: SEHNR, FQNEAQ (reference sequence). Trimming cost V 6 bases and J 4 bases, with 10 bases left between them. The CDR3 consists of 13 residues. CDR3 loop: CASRVTMGNTIYF. CDR3 sequence (DNA): TGTGCCAGCAGGGTGACAATGGGAAACACCATATATTTT.

The rearrangement links TRBV12-3 or TRBV12-4 to TRBJ1-3; D is ambiguous. The CDR3 totals 12 residues. Deletions cut 11 bases from V and 1 base from J, with 9 bases between. This chain's CDR3 is CAVSGSGNTIYF. DNA of the CDR3: TGTGCCGTCTCAGGATCTGGAAACACCATATATTTT.

The CDR3 bases are TGTGCCAGCAGCTTAGATTTGACAGAAGAGACCCAGTACTTC. Its protein is CASSLDLTEETQYF. The V and J genes are TRBV7-6 and TRBJ2-5; possibly TRBD1 for D (5 bases). Trimming took off 1 base at V and 3 bases at J, with 9 bases between the two ends. This CDR3 is built from 14 residues. Germline CDR1 reads SGHVS; CDR2 reads FNYEAQ.

This clonotype has more than one count but fewer than ten. This CDR3 is CASSQEGSQPQHF. The CDR3 nucleotides are TGCGCCAGCAGCCAAGAGGGCTCCCAGCCCCAGCATTTT. The rearrangement links TRBV4-1 to TRBJ1-5; D call uncertain. Germline values: CDR1 MGHRA, CDR2 YSYEKL. The CDR3 sequence is 13 residues long. V was pared by 0 bases and J by 7 bases, with 7 bases between.

The chain employs TRBV7-3 and TRBJ2-5, with 8 nucleotides matching TRBD1. Germline V gene sequence: CDR1 SGHTA, CDR2 FQGTGA. The V and J ends lost 6 bases and 5 bases, in that order; junction bases with no gene match: 11. The CDR3 totals 15 residues. This CDR3 reads CASSSQGALLETQYF. As DNA, the CDR3 is TGTGCCAGCAGTAGCCAGGGGGCCCTACTGGAGACCCAGTACTTC.

This clonotype was detected ten times or more. This CDR3 is CASSLAQSSHGYTF. CDR3 DNA: TGCGCCAGCAGCTTGGCTCAGTCCAGCCATGGCTACACCTTC. V is TRBV5-1 and J is TRBJ1-2, with D uncertain. The germline CDR1 and CDR2 sequences are SGHRS and YFSETQ. The germline V and J ends were trimmed by 0 bases and 6 bases, with 12 bases remaining between them. The CDR3 spans 14 residues.

Only a few counts were recorded for this clonotype. The rearrangement uses TRBV19 and TRBJ1-4, with D perhaps TRBD1 (6 bases). The length of the CDR3 is 14 residues. Trimming stripped 3 bases from V and 7 bases from J, with 12 bases between. Per germline, CDR1 LNHDA and CDR2 SQIVND (reference sequence). The chain's CDR3 is CASSISGVGEKLFF. Here the CDR3 DNA reads TGTGCCAGTAGTATCTCAGGGGTTGGTGAAAAACTGTTTTTT.

The chain joins TRBV11-3 to TRBJ1-1, with D perhaps matching TRBD1 (5 bases). The V and J ends lost 3 bases and 6 bases respectively, with 23 bases between them. Germline V gene lookup returns CDR1 SGHNT and CDR2 YENEEA. The CDR3 consists of 17 residues. The CDR3 region is CASSLPPPGPLSAEAFF. For the CDR3, the DNA is TGTGCCAGCAGCTTGCCCCCGCCGGGACCTCTAAGCGCTGAAGCTTTCTTT.

This chain joins TRBV6-2 or TRBV6-3 and TRBJ2-1, with D unresolved. This CDR3 region has 11 residues. V was clipped by 2 bases and J by 9 bases, with 5 bases between them. The germline V gene encodes CDR1 MNHEY and CDR2 SVGEGT. In nucleotides, the CDR3 is TGTGCCAGCAGTTACCCCCCTGAGCAGTTCTTC. Residues: CASSYPPEQFF.

The chain is built from TRBV10-3 and TRBJ2-5; D could derive from TRBD1 or TRBD2 (5 bases each). The CDR3 is 13 amino acids. Germline loops: CDR1 ENHRY, CDR2 SYGVKD. V lost 10 bases, J lost 6 bases, and 18 bases lay in between. The CDR3 coding sequence is TGTGCCACCACACGCCGGGGCCTTAAGACCCAGTACTTC. Residues: CATTRRGLKTQYF.

This clonotype was observed a handful of times. The V gene is TRBV25-1, the J gene TRBJ2-7; D perhaps matches TRBD1 (5 bases). CDR3 size: 13 residues. Trimming stripped 0 bases from V and 4 bases from J, with 7 bases between. Germline V lookup: CDR1 MGHDK, CDR2 SYGVNS. In DNA form, the CDR3 reads TGTGCCAGCAGTGAATATCAGGGTTACGAGCAGTACTTC. Its protein is CASSEYQGYEQYF.

This clonotype was picked up a small number of times. The chain is built from TRBV3-1 and TRBJ1-1; 8 bases agree with TRBD1. The CDR3 loop spans 17 amino acids. V shed 0 bases and J 0 bases; nucleotides not matched to a gene: 6. The V gene's germline CDR1 is LGHDT and CDR2 YNNKEL (reference sequence). The CDR3 DNA reads TGTGCCAGCAGCCAAGAGGGGGACAGGCCCATGAACACTGAAGCTTTCTTT. Encoded protein: CASSQEGDRPMNTEAFF.

This clonotype was counted at least ten times. The genes are TRBV2 and TRBJ2-1; 7 bases match TRBD2. J lost 5 bases, V lost 6 bases, and 4 bases had no gene match. The CDR3 length is 13 residues. Germline CDR1 and CDR2: SNHLY and FYNNEI. DNA for the CDR3: TGTGCCAGCAGGAACCGGGGGGACAATGAGCAGTTCTTC. It is translated as CASRNRGDNEQFF. The whole variable domain, remainder taken from reference TRBV2 and TRBJ2-1, is EPEVTQTPSHQVTQMGQEVILRCVPISNHLYFYWYRQILGQKVEFLVSFYNNEISEKSEIFDDQFSVERPDGSNFTLKIRSTKLEDSAMYFCASRNRGDNEQFFGPGTRLTVL.

This clonotype turned up a few times. The rearrangement links TRBV12-3 or TRBV12-4 to TRBJ1-5; D is uncertain. The CDR3 is 15 residues long. The germline V and J ends were trimmed by 3 bases and 0 bases, with 9 bases remaining between them. The CDR3 sequence is CASSLNDYSNQPQHF. CDR3 nucleotide sequence: TGTGCCAGCAGTTTGAACGATTATAGCAATCAGCCCCAGCATTTT.

The chain combines TRBV7-9 with TRBJ2-7; 7 bases fit TRBD1. The CDR3 spans 15 residues. V gave up 1 base and J gave up 2 bases; unmatched junction bases: 5. From germline, CDR1 is SEHNR and CDR2 FQNEAQ (reference sequence). The CDR3 here is CASSLGRQGAYEQYV. CDR3 in DNA: TGTGCCAGCAGCTTAGGTCGGCAGGGGGCCTACGAGCAGTACGTC.

This clonotype has more than one count but fewer than ten. This chain joins TRBV3-1 and TRBJ2-7, with D maybe TRBD2 (5 bases). Germline-derived CDR1 and CDR2 are LGHDT and YNNKEL (reference sequence). The CDR3 covers 15 residues. The germline V and J ends were trimmed by 4 bases and 0 bases, with 13 bases remaining between them. This CDR3 reads CASSRPEGSSYEQYF. DNA for the CDR3: TGTGCCAGCAGCCGGCCCGAGGGCTCCTCCTACGAGCAGTACTTC.

This clonotype showed up just a few times. The CDR3: CASTGEQETQYF. For the CDR3, the DNA is TGTGCCAGCACAGGGGAACAAGAGACCCAGTACTTC. The chain couples TRBV6-6 to TRBJ2-5; a weak D match, TRBD1 (6 bases). The CDR3 contains 12 residues. The germline gives CDR1 MNHNY, CDR2 SVGAGI (reference sequence). The V gene lost 7 bases and the J gene lost 2 bases, with 8 bases spanning the gap.